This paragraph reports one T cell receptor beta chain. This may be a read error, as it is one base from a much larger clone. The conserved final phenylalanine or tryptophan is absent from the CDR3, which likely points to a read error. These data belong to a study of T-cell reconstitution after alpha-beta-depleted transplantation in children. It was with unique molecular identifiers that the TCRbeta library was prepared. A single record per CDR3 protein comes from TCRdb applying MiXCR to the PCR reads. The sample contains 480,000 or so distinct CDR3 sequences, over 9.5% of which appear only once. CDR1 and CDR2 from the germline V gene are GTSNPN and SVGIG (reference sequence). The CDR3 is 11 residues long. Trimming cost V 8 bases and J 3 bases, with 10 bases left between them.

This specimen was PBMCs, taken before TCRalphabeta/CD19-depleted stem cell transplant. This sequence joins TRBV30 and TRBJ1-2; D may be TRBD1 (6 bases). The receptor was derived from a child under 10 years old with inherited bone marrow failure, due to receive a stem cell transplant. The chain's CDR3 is CAGRQDYGYTL. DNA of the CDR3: TGTGCCGGAAGACAGGACTATGGCTACACCTTG.